One TCR beta chain is described in this entry. The antigen is undetermined. Libraries were prepared by immunoSEQ multiplex PCR; TCRdb keeps only in-frame clonotypes and omits some of them. The profile shows roughly 80,000 clones, around 86% of them singletons. Germline V gives CDR1 MDHEN, CDR2 SYDVKM. The germline V and J ends were trimmed by 4 bases and 0 bases, with 18 bases remaining between them. The CDR3 totals 17 residues. The data are from a study of graft-versus-host responses after intestinal transplantation. The sequence came from a human donor who was the organ donor for an intestinal transplant. V usage is TRBV28 and J usage is TRBJ1-1; D is perhaps TRBD1 (6 bases). The sequencing here drew on unstimulated CD8+ T cells sorted from spleen or lymph node cells, taken before transplant. The CDR3, as DNA: TGTGCCAGCAGTTCTTGGGGGGCTCTAGGAGTGAACACTGAAGCTTTCTTT. Translated, it gives CASSSWGALGVNTEAFF.